Sequencing of this T cell receptor beta chain was carried out in a study of OX40 agonist ivuxolimab in advanced cancers. General observations from the study: In the expanded peripheral T cells, antigen specificity was never determined. CD4+ T cells averaged fewer expanded clones than CD8+ T cells.

This clone has a single count. Its cognate antigen is unknown. Libraries were prepared by immunoSEQ multiplex PCR; TCRdb keeps only in-frame clonotypes and omits some of them. The sample records roughly 89,000 clones, around 84% being singletons. There are 18 residues in the CDR3. Germline V gene lookup returns CDR1 KGHSH and CDR2 LQKENI. V was shortened by 6 bases and J by 8 bases, with 31 bases between the two germline ends. The clonotype originates from an adult with an advanced solid tumor such as melanoma, head and neck, liver or kidney cancer. The V call is TRBV18, the J call TRBJ1-2, with D perhaps TRBD1 (6 bases). The sample consisted of CD4+ or CD8+ T cells sorted from blood, taken in a trial of the OX40 agonist ivuxolimab. CDR3 region: CASSRRDASQGATRGYTF. The CDR3 DNA is TGTGCCAGCTCCCGAAGGGACGCGTCACAGGGAGCAACGAGGGGCTACACCTTC.